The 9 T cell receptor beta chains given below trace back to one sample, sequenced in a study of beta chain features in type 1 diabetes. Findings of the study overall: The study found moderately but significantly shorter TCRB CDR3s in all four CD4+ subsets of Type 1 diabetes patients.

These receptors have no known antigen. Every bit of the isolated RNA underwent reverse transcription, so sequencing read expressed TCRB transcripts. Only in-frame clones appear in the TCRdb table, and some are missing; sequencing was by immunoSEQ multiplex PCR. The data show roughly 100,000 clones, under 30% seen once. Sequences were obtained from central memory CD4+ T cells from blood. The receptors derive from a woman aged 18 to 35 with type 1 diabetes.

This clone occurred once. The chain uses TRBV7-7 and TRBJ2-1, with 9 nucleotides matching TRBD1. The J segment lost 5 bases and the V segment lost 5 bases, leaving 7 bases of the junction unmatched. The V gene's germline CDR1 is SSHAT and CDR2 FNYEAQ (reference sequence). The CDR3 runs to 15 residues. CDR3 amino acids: CASSPGTGLNNEQFF. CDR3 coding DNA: TGTGCCAGCAGCCCCGGGACAGGGTTAAACAATGAGCAGTTCTTC.

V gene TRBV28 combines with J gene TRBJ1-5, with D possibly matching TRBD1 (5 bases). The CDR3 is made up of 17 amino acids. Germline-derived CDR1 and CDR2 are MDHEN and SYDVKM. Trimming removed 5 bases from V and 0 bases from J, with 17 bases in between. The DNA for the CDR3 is TGTGCCAGCAGTCCTCTCGCGGGGCTCGATAGCAATCAGCCCCAGCATTTT. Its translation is CASSPLAGLDSNQPQHF.

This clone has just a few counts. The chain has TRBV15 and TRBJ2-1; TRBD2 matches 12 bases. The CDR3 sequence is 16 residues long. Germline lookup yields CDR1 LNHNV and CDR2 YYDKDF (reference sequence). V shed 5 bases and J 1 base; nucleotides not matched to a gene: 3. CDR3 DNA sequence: TGTGCCACCAGCCGAACTAGCGGGAGGTCCTACAATGAGCAGTTCTTC. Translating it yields CATSRTSGRSYNEQFF.

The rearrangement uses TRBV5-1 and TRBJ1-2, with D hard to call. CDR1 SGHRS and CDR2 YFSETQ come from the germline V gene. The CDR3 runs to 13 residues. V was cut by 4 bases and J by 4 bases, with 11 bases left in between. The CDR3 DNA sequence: TGCGCCAGCAGCGCAACAGAGACCTATGGCTACACCTTC. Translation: CASSATETYGYTF.

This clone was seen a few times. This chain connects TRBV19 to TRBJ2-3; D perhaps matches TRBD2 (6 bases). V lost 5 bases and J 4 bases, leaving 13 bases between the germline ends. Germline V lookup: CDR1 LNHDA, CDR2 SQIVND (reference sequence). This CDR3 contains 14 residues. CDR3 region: CASSHRESADTQYF. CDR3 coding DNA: TGTGCCAGTAGTCATCGGGAGTCGGCAGATACGCAGTATTTT.

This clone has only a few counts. CDR3: CAISESPANTGELFF. The CDR3 bases are TGTGCCATCAGTGAGTCCCCGGCGAACACCGGGGAGCTGTTTTTT. V and J are TRBV10-3 and TRBJ2-2; D ambiguous. Trimming removed 0 bases at V and 0 bases at J, with 5 bases between. The CDR3 loop spans 15 amino acids. In germline, CDR1 is ENHRY, CDR2 SYGVKD.

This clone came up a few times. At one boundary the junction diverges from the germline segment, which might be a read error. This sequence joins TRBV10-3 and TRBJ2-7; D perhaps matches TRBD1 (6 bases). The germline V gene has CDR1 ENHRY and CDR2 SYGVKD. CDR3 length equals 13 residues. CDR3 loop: CAIRVQGSSEQYF. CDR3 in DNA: TGTGCCATCCGGGTACAGGGTTCCTCCGAGCAGTACTTC.

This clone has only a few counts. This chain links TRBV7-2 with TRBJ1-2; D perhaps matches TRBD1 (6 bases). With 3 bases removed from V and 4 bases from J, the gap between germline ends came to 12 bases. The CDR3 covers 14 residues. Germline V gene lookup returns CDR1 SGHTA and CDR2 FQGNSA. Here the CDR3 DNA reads TGTGCCAGCAGCTTCCCAGGGGAAGGCTATGGCTACACCTTC. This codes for CASSFPGEGYGYTF.

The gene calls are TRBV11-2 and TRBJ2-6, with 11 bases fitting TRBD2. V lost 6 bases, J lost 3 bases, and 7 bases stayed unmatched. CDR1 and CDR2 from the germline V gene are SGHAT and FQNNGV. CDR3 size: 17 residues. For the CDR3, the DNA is TGTGCCAGCAGAAGACTAGCGGGGCCATATGGGGCCAACGTCCTGACTTTC. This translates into CASRRLAGPYGANVLTF.